Included here is one T cell receptor (beta chain) sequence, with context. The CDR3 is 15 amino acids. V lost 0 bases, J lost 6 bases, and 4 bases stayed unmatched. Germline values: CDR1 SGHNT, CDR2 YYREEE (reference sequence). Some clones are missing from TCRdb's copy, which holds only in-frame ones; the method was immunoSEQ multiplex PCR. This table has tens of thousands of clones, 90% to 95% appearing once. The data originate from a study of T cell changes during pregnancy in multiple sclerosis. The chain joins TRBV5-4 to TRBJ2-2; 8 positions agree with TRBD2. This TCR derives from a female donor in good health, enrolled as a control in a pregnancy study. Sequenced material: peripheral blood, taken after pregnancy. In DNA, the CDR3 is TGTGCCAGCAGCTTGGTGACTAGCGAATCCGGGGAGCTGTTTTTT. Its translation is CASSLVTSESGELFF.